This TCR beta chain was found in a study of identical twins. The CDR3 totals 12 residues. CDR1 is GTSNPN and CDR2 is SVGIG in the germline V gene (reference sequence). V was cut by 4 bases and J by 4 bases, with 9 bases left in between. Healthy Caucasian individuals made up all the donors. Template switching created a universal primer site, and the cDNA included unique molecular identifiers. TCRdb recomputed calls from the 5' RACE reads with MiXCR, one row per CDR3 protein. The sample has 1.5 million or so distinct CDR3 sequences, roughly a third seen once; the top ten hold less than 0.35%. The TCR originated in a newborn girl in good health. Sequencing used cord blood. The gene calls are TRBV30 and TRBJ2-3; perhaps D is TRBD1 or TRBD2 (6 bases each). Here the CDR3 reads CAWNGGADTQYF. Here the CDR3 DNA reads TGTGCCTGGAACGGGGGCGCAGATACGCAGTATTTT.